This T cell receptor (beta chain) derives from a study of blood T cell dynamics during melanoma immunotherapy (dated by TCRdb to the early 2020s). General notes on the study: Patients had metastatic melanoma and received first-line pembrolizumab or nivolumab plus ipilimumab as standard of care in the United Kingdom. To find early correlates of response, the study profiled the peripheral T cell receptor repertoires of patients with metastatic melanoma both before and after one cycle of checkpoint inhibitor therapy. Consecutive patients formed a training cohort, and a further independent group of patients from the same centre was pooled into an external validation set. Broad study findings and their caveats: The relatively small sample size was acknowledged as potentially limiting generalization of the results. Among sorted CD8+ subsets, TIE cells showed the highest similarity to cfDNA CDR3 sequences and the highest clonality, suggesting active turnover with convergence on dominant clones. Whether the T cell clones behind the repertoire changes were melanoma-specific or instead reflected general immune activation was something the study could not determine.

For each sorted CD8+ T cell subset, the entire amount of extracted DNA went into the assay. Following the manufacturer instructions, the immunoSEQ TCRb Assay kit was used to amplify TCR beta CDR3 sequences from genomic DNA. The KAPA Library Quantification Kit for Illumina platforms was used to quantify pooled libraries by qPCR. Sequencing of the pooled libraries was done on an Illumina NextSeq 500, with clustering at about 0.55-1.2 pM. Processing in the source paper ran as follows. The TCR data were analyzed using immunoSEQ ANALYZER and the R LymphoSeq package. A rearrangement efficiency score was calculated as productive divided by the sum of productive and non-productive CDR3 sequences. Clonality was measured with the Gini coefficient and diversity with the Renyi index at alpha=1, and both measures were compared pairwise between timepoints within each patient. In LymphoSeq, clonal relatedness was computed using an edit distance of 3, and repertoire similarity was computed using the Bhattacharyya coefficient. To classify response, a linear discriminant analysis based on week-3 changes in clonality and diversity was built using the R MASS and caret packages. TCRdb limited this immuneACCESS table to in-frame rearrangements with V and J called. A share of clones is missing; checked studies link under half to unresolved V genes, and the rest is unexplained. V and J calls and clone size are copied from that table; D and trimming were computed from the DNA. The sample contains some 13,000 clones, approximately 90% of them found a single time. In total, the top ten clones hold roughly 0.17% of the sample.

This sample's time point label indicates: pre-treatment baseline. Blood samples were taken at two points: before treatment (T0) and at week 3 (W3), which came after the first cycle of checkpoint blockade. Except for a couple of patients with rapid clinical progression, response was assessed 12 weeks after the first infusion by RECIST 1.1; disease control meant complete response, partial response or stable disease. Patients were not eligible if they had prior systemic cancer treatment, concomitant immunosuppressant therapy or synchronous other active malignancies. Sorted CD8+ memory and naive T cell subsets were sequenced at T0 and W3 from six patients, of whom three were progressing and three had disease control. Lymphoprep and SepMate tubes were used to isolate PBMC from blood, and red cell lysis was then performed. QIAamp DNA Blood Mini kits were used to extract DNA from PBMC and sorted T cell subsets. Before DNA extraction, CD8+ T cell subsets were live-sorted on a FACSAria III cytometer and then frozen. For flow cytometry, fresh PBMC were kept at 4 degrees C in PBS with roughly 1.9% fetal bovine serum and analyzed within 24 hours.

With regard to this clone: The clone's antigen remains unknown. One base away there is no much larger clone; base qualities are not given.

The starting material was effector memory CD8+ T cells from blood, obtained from a patient treated with checkpoint blockade. The clonotype was recovered from a human donor with melanoma.

DNA sequence: TGTGCCAGCTCCCCCCCTAGCTCCTACGAGCAGTACTTC. Translation gives CASSPPSSYEQYF. The chain is encoded by TRBV18 joined to TRBJ2-7, with the D gene not confidently named. V gives up 6 bases and J gives up 0 bases, and the segment between their germline ends measures 9 bases. The germline V gene provides CDR1 KGHSH and CDR2 LQKENI. Including the terminal cysteine and phenylalanine, the CDR3 comprises 13 residues. Only the CDR3 DNA is retained, 39 bases long and in frame from the first base. When the CDR3 is completed using the reference TRBV18 and TRBJ2-7 genes on either side, the full variable domain is NAGVMQNPRHLVRRRGQEARLRCSPMKGHSHVYWYRQLPEEGLKFMVYLQKENIIDESGMPKERFSAEFPKEGPSILRIQQVVRGDSAAYFCASSPPSSYEQYFGPGTRLTVT.